Each of the 20 T cell receptor beta chains below was sequenced from the same sample in a study of shared clonotypes between healthy human individuals. Clones were sequenced by immunoSEQ multiplex PCR, and TCRdb holds only the in-frame ones, with some missing. The data show fewer than 2.5 million clones, with 80% to 95% seen just once and approximately 0.36% held by the top ten. Sequencing used naive CD4+ T cells from PBMCs. Subset denoted: CD45RA+ positively selected. These receptors were collected from a man aged 18 to 30 in good health. Some clones in this sample may be carry-over from other donors' samples.

This clone appeared once. CDR3 coding DNA: TGTGCCAGCAGTCAGGGGACTAGCGGTGATGCAGATACGCAGTATTTT. Amino acids: CASSQGTSGDADTQYF. The J gene is TRBJ2-3, the V gene TRBV2, with 11 bases that match TRBD2. Trimming cost V 5 bases and J 4 bases; bases outside gene matches: 8. Per germline, CDR1 SNHLY and CDR2 FYNNEI. The CDR3 runs 16 residues.

There are a few counts of this clone. The V gene is TRBV29-1, the J gene TRBJ1-1; 7 nucleotides align to TRBD1. The germline gives CDR1 SQVTM, CDR2 ANQGSEA. The CDR3 is made up of 13 amino acids. V lost 6 bases to trimming and J lost 1 base; unmatched junction nucleotides: 5. As DNA, the CDR3 is TGCAGCGTACGGGGGACAGCGAACACTGAAGCTTTCTTT. Amino acids: CSVRGTANTEAFF.

The V and J genes are TRBV19 and TRBJ2-3; 7 bases are shared with TRBD1. The CDR3 runs to 15 residues. Germline lookup yields CDR1 LNHDA and CDR2 SQIVND (reference sequence). V lost 4 bases to trimming and J lost 6 bases; unmatched junction nucleotides: 10. CDR3 protein: CASSTDRVASDTQYF. The CDR3 DNA is TGTGCCAGTAGTACCGACAGGGTGGCATCGGATACGCAGTATTTT.

V usage is TRBV2 and J usage is TRBJ1-5; D remains ambiguous. CDR3 length equals 15 residues. V gave up 7 bases and J gave up 0 bases, with 13 bases separating them. Germline CDR1 reads SNHLY; CDR2 reads FYNNEI. CDR3 sequence (DNA): TGTGCCAGCATTCGTAAGAGAAATAGCAATCAGCCCCAGCATTTT. This encodes CASIRKRNSNQPQHF.

The chain is built from TRBV28 and TRBJ2-1; D tentatively reads TRBD1 or TRBD2 (5 bases each). Germline V gives CDR1 MDHEN, CDR2 SYDVKM. Trimming took 5 bases from V and 6 from J, leaving 20 bases between them. The CDR3 spans 16 residues. CDR3 nucleotide sequence: TGTGCCAGCAGTCCCCCCGGGGCGTTTGATTTCAATGAGCAGTTCTTC. This translates into CASSPPGAFDFNEQFF.

As to this clone: Other DNA sequences in this sample translate to the same CDR3. V usage is TRBV28 and J usage is TRBJ2-7; D unclear. The germline V and J ends were trimmed by 5 bases and 4 bases, with 9 bases remaining between them. CDR1 and CDR2 from the germline V gene are MDHEN and SYDVKM. CDR3 length: 12 amino acids. The CDR3 sequence: CASSPLGYEQYF. CDR3 nucleotide sequence: TGTGCCAGCAGTCCCTTGGGGTACGAGCAGTACTTC. The full variable domain, its missing parts supplied by reference TRBV28 and TRBJ2-7, is DVKVTQSSRYLVKRTGEKVFLECVQDMDHENMFWYRQDPGLGLRLIYFSYDVKMKEKGDIPEGYSVSREKKERFSLILESASTNQTSMYLCASSPLGYEQYFGPGTRLTVT.

The chain uses TRBV18 and TRBJ1-4; 7 nucleotides agree with TRBD1. Looked up from germline, CDR1 is KGHSH and CDR2 is LQKENI. The CDR3 is 16 residues long. V lost 6 bases to trimming and J lost 7 bases; unmatched junction nucleotides: 14. The CDR3 loop reads CASSNQGGMKVEKLFF. DNA of the CDR3: TGTGCCAGCTCTAATCAGGGGGGAATGAAGGTTGAAAAACTGTTTTTT. The full variable domain, rest sourced from reference TRBV18 and TRBJ1-4, is NAGVMQNPRHLVRRRGQEARLRCSPMKGHSHVYWYRQLPEEGLKFMVYLQKENIIDESGMPKERFSAEFPKEGPSILRIQQVVRGDSAAYFCASSNQGGMKVEKLFFGSGTQLSVL.

CDR3 in amino acids: CASSLDRGHSYEQYF. In DNA form, the CDR3 reads TGTGCCAGCAGTCTGGACAGGGGCCACTCCTACGAGCAGTACTTC. The genes are TRBV27 and TRBJ2-7; 9 nucleotides line up with TRBD1. The V and J ends lost 5 bases and 0 bases, in that order; junction bases with no gene match: 5. The CDR3 covers 15 residues. The germline gives CDR1 MNHEY, CDR2 SMNVEV (reference sequence).

CDR3 residues: CATSRDRRGLGEQYF. CDR3 in DNA: TGTGCCACCAGCAGAGATCGCAGGGGCCTCGGAGAGCAGTACTTC. This chain connects TRBV15 to TRBJ2-7, with a tentative D call TRBD1 (6 bases). Trimming stripped 0 bases from V and 7 bases from J, with 16 bases between. This CDR3 contains 15 residues. CDR1 LNHNV and CDR2 YYDKDF come from the germline V gene (reference sequence).

This CDR3 reads CASSPHTKGLSGANVLTF. CDR3 DNA sequence: TGCGCCAGCAGCCCTCACACTAAGGGGCTCTCTGGGGCCAACGTCCTGACTTTC. The chain uses TRBV5-1 and TRBJ2-6; tentatively, D is TRBD1 (5 bases). The germline V gene has CDR1 SGHRS and CDR2 YFSETQ. Trimming pared 4 bases from V and 0 bases from J, leaving 17 bases between. The CDR3 runs to 18 residues.

The chain has TRBV7-9 and TRBJ1-4; D call uncertain. V was cut by 5 bases and J by 4 bases, with 11 bases left in between. CDR3 length: 14 residues. Germline V gene lookup returns CDR1 SEHNR and CDR2 FQNEAQ (reference sequence). Here the CDR3 DNA reads TGTGCCAGCAGCCCCTCGTCGTTTAATGAAAAACTGTTTTTT. Protein sequence: CASSPSSFNEKLFF.

The V gene is TRBV5-1, the J gene TRBJ1-4; D gene uncertain. CDR1 is SGHRS, CDR2 YFSETQ, per germline. The V and J ends lost 4 bases and 8 bases respectively, with 15 bases between them. This CDR3 is 14 amino acids long. CDR3 in amino acids: CASSLDVPPEKLFF. DNA of the CDR3: TGCGCCAGCAGCCTGGACGTACCCCCGGAAAAACTGTTTTTT.

The chain has TRBV7-2 and TRBJ2-1; D is unresolved. Trimming pared 5 bases from V and 2 bases from J, leaving 22 bases between. CDR1 and CDR2 (germline): SGHTA, FQGNSA. The CDR3 has 18 amino acids. The CDR3 nucleotides read TGTGCCAGCAGCCCCGACCCCATACAGAGACTTCCCTACAATGAGCAGTTCTTC. Translating gives CASSPDPIQRLPYNEQFF. Filled out from reference TRBV7-2 and TRBJ2-1, the complete variable domain reads GAGVSQSPSNKVTEKGKDVELRCDPISGHTALYWYRQSLGQGLEFLIYFQGNSAPDKSGLPSDRFSAERTGGSVSTLTIQRTQQEDSAVYLCASSPDPIQRLPYNEQFFGPGTRLTVL.

The genes are TRBV7-9 and TRBJ2-7; D gene ambiguous. CDR1 is SEHNR and CDR2 is FQNEAQ in the germline V gene (reference sequence). The CDR3 runs 12 residues. Trimming shortened V by 4 bases and J by 2 bases, and 6 bases separated the two germline ends. The CDR3 reads CASSSTTYEQYF. The CDR3 DNA is TGTGCCAGCAGCTCGACGACCTACGAGCAGTACTTC.

CDR3 in DNA: TGCGCCAGCAGCTCCGGACAGATAAACAATGAGCAGTTCTTC. Translation: CASSSGQINNEQFF. V is TRBV5-1 and J is TRBJ2-1; a possible D gene is TRBD1 (6 bases). Trimming took 3 bases from V and 5 from J, leaving 12 bases between them. There are 14 residues in the CDR3. Germline V gene lookup returns CDR1 SGHRS and CDR2 YFSETQ.

CDR3 bases: TGTGCCAGCAGCGCCTGGGGTCGCTCCTACGAGCAGTACTTC. This gives the protein CASSAWGRSYEQYF. The chain joins TRBV14 to TRBJ2-7; D is uncertain. This CDR3 comprises 14 residues. Germline lookup yields CDR1 SGHDN and CDR2 FVKESK. V lost 5 bases to trimming and J lost 0 bases, with 11 bases between them.

The J gene is TRBJ1-1, the V gene TRBV10-3, with 11 bases lining up with TRBD1. Unmatched junction bases numbered 8, after V lost 5 bases and J lost 6 bases. The germline gives CDR1 ENHRY, CDR2 SYGVKD. The CDR3 is made up of 15 amino acids. CDR3 DNA sequence: TGTGCCATCAGTCGGGGACAGGGGGTCGGCGCTGAAGCTTTCTTT. The encoded protein is CAISRGQGVGAEAFF.

This clone has a single count. The J gene is TRBJ2-6, the V gene TRBV25-1, with 8 bases that match TRBD2. Unmatched junction bases numbered 9, after V lost 6 bases and J lost 2 bases. The CDR3 spans 17 residues. Germline CDR1 reads MGHDK; CDR2 reads SYGVNS. The CDR3 spells CASRGAGGAPGANVLTF. In nucleotides, the CDR3 is TGTGCCAGCAGGGGGGCGGGGGGCGCCCCTGGGGCCAACGTCCTGACTTTC.

This chain connects TRBV4-3 to TRBJ2-2; a possible D gene is TRBD1 (5 bases). Trimming cost V 1 base and J 4 bases, with 16 bases left between them. The CDR3 extends over 17 amino acids. Per the germline V gene, CDR1 is LGHNA and CDR2 is YSLEER. The CDR3 is CASSQAGRVVGTGELFF. CDR3 bases: TGCGCCAGCAGCCAAGCTGGCAGGGTGGTTGGCACCGGGGAGCTGTTTTTT.

This chain joins TRBV5-1 and TRBJ1-1; tentatively, D is TRBD1 (6 bases). Germline-derived CDR1 and CDR2 are SGHRS and YFSETQ. The ends were cut back, 4 bases at V and 5 bases at J, with 12 bases in the middle. CDR3 length equals 13 residues. CDR3 residues: CASSKQGETEAFF. CDR3 DNA: TGCGCCAGCAGCAAACAGGGAGAGACTGAAGCTTTCTTT.